These 6 T cell receptor beta chains were all obtained from the same sample, sequenced in a study of T cell responses to AZD1222 COVID-19 vaccine. Libraries were prepared by immunoSEQ multiplex PCR; TCRdb keeps only in-frame clonotypes and omits some of them. The repertoire holds about 92,000 clones, more than 75% seen once, with 20% to 25% in the top ten. The sample in question was peripheral blood, obtained on day 0 of AZD1222 vaccination. The receptors come from an adult in good health.

V and J are TRBV5-4 and TRBJ2-7; 10 positions match TRBD2. The J segment lost 6 bases and the V segment lost 3 bases, leaving 9 bases of the junction unmatched. Germline V gene lookup returns CDR1 SGHNT and CDR2 YYREEE (reference sequence). The CDR3 covers 15 residues. In DNA form, the CDR3 reads TGTGCCAGCAGCTCCGGACTAGCGGTGGGCGGCGAGCAGTACTTC. Translating it yields CASSSGLAVGGEQYF.

The rearrangement links TRBV6-5 to TRBJ1-1; 7 nucleotides line up with TRBD1. The germline gives CDR1 MNHEY, CDR2 SVGAGI. Trimming removed 0 bases from V and 5 bases from J; junction bases left unmatched: 6. The length of the CDR3 is 15 residues. The CDR3 coding sequence is TGTGCCAGCAGTTACTCGATGGCAGGGGGGACTGAAGCTTTCTTT. Its protein is CASSYSMAGGTEAFF.

The rearrangement links TRBV18 to TRBJ2-5, with no clear D. The germline V gene has CDR1 KGHSH and CDR2 LQKENI. CDR3 length: 15 residues. V lost 0 bases to trimming and J lost 1 base, with 9 bases between them. The CDR3 DNA reads TGTGCCAGCTCACCACCGCCATGGGGCCAAGAGACCCAGTACTTC. Its protein is CASSPPPWGQETQYF.

The CDR3 spells CASSVGTSTGTDTQYF. The CDR3 DNA is TGTGCCAGCAGCGTAGGGACTAGCACAGGCACAGATACGCAGTATTTT. This chain connects TRBV9 to TRBJ2-3; TRBD2 matches at 8 bases. The CDR3 loop spans 16 amino acids. The V gene end was trimmed by 0 bases and the J gene end by 1 base; junction bases not matched to a gene: 4. Germline lookup yields CDR1 SGDLS and CDR2 YYNGEE.

This clone appeared a single time. The V gene is TRBV7-2, the J gene TRBJ1-2; TRBD1 aligns across 8 bases. V lost 5 bases, J lost 8 bases, and 13 bases stayed unmatched. The CDR3 totals 15 residues. Germline V CDR1 and CDR2: SGHTA, FQGNSA. The CDR3 DNA is TGTGCCAGCAGCGCTCAACAGGGGGACCCTTGGGGCTACACCTTC. It codes for CASSAQQGDPWGYTF.

V and J are TRBV5-1 and TRBJ1-4, with 9 bases fitting TRBD1. The CDR3 spans 14 residues. With 3 bases clipped from V and 7 bases from J, the junction kept 4 bases outside the gene matches. Germline lookup yields CDR1 SGHRS and CDR2 YFSETQ. DNA for the CDR3: TGCGCCAGCAGCTACGGGACAGGGCGTGAAAAACTGTTTTTT. Its protein product is CASSYGTGREKLFF.